This entry lists 27 T cell receptor beta chains sequenced from one sample in a study of CD8 T cells in Susac syndrome. RNA amounts of roughly 0.45 to 1 ug underwent reverse transcription with random hexamers. TCRdb recomputed calls from the immunoSEQ multiplex PCR reads with MiXCR, one row per CDR3 protein. Here the sample spans roughly 120,000 distinct CDR3 sequences, roughly 94% being singletons. The sequenced sample consisted of CD4+ T cells from PBMCs. The receptors were gathered from a human donor with multiple sclerosis.

This chain links TRBV2 with TRBJ2-3; D gene unclear. Germline values: CDR1 SNHLY, CDR2 FYNNEI. The CDR3 length is 15 residues. Trimming left V 1 base short and J 0 bases short, with 8 bases between. This chain's CDR3 is CASSEEVVSTDTQYF. For the CDR3, the DNA is TGTGCCAGCAGTGAAGAGGTGGTTAGCACAGATACGCAGTATTTT.

V and J are TRBV13 and TRBJ2-2; D remains unclear. V was cut by 2 bases and J by 6 bases, with 4 bases left in between. CDR1 is PRHDT and CDR2 is FYEKMQ in the germline V gene (reference sequence). This CDR3 has 12 amino acids. CDR3 sequence: CASSLRAGELFF. DNA of the CDR3: TGTGCCAGCAGCTTACGTGCCGGGGAGCTGTTTTTT.

The chain links TRBV6-5 to TRBJ2-6, with unresolved D. CDR1 is MNHEY, CDR2 SVGAGI, per germline. Between the trimmed V and J ends, which lost 5 bases and 10 bases, there was a span of 9 bases. The CDR3 contains 12 residues. This chain's CDR3 is CASSARPNVLTF. CDR3 DNA: TGTGCCAGCAGTGCCCGCCCGAACGTCCTGACTTTC.

V is TRBV7-8 and J is TRBJ2-1; 12 bases fit TRBD2. The CDR3 contains 16 residues. With 5 bases clipped from V and 5 bases from J, the junction kept 7 bases outside the gene matches. CDR1 and CDR2 (germline): SGHVS, FQNEAQ. The CDR3 nucleotides are TGTGCCAGCAGCCCCCGGCTAGCGGGGGGGAACAATGAGCAGTTCTTC. This codes for CASSPRLAGGNNEQFF.

The chain links TRBV6-2 or TRBV6-3 to TRBJ2-1; D is perhaps TRBD2 (6 bases). This CDR3 is 12 amino acids long. Germline V gives CDR1 MNHEY, CDR2 SVGEGT. V was clipped by 6 bases and J by 9 bases, with 12 bases between them. CDR3 DNA sequence: TGTGCCAGCAGCGATCCTAGCGTTGAGCAGTTCTTC. Translated, it gives CASSDPSVEQFF.

The J gene is TRBJ2-2, the V gene TRBV15; D unresolved. CDR3 size: 14 residues. V gave up 2 bases and J gave up 6 bases, with 10 bases separating them. The germline V gene encodes CDR1 LNHNV and CDR2 YYDKDF (reference sequence). CDR3 amino acids: CATSRQHGSGELFF. The DNA for the CDR3 is TGTGCCACCAGCAGACAACACGGGTCCGGGGAGCTGTTTTTT.

The rearrangement uses TRBV27 and TRBJ2-7, with 9 bases fitting TRBD2. The CDR3 sequence is 13 residues long. Germline-derived CDR1 and CDR2 are MNHEY and SMNVEV (reference sequence). The trim removed 6 bases at V and 7 bases at J, leaving 7 bases unmatched. CDR3 DNA: TGTGCCAGCAGCCCTGTAGCGGGAGAGGAGCAGTACTTC. It encodes CASSPVAGEEQYF.

The chain couples TRBV28 to TRBJ2-6; 13 bases match TRBD2. J lost 3 bases, V lost 9 bases, and 11 bases had no gene match. This CDR3 is built from 18 residues. Per germline, CDR1 MDHEN and CDR2 SYDVKM. CDR3 sequence (DNA): TGTGCCAGAGATAAGCGTGGACTAGCGGGAGATGGGGCCAACGTCCTGACTTTC. Its protein is CARDKRGLAGDGANVLTF.

The chain is built from TRBV7-9 and TRBJ2-7; 7 bases fit TRBD2. The V segment lost 4 bases and the J segment 3 bases; nucleotides outside the gene matches: 9. Germline V gene lookup returns CDR1 SEHNR and CDR2 FQNEAQ (reference sequence). This CDR3 is built from 15 residues. CDR3 sequence reads: CASSSLQAGYYEQYF. The CDR3 coding sequence is TGTGCCAGCAGCTCCCTACAAGCGGGGTACTACGAGCAGTACTTC.

The chain is built from TRBV20-1 and TRBJ2-5; TRBD2 is a possible D gene (6 bases). This CDR3 has 13 amino acids. Per the germline V gene, CDR1 is DFQATT and CDR2 is SNEGSKA (reference sequence). Trimming removed 2 bases at V and 5 bases at J, with 12 bases between. The chain's CDR3 is CSARPGLAETQYF. CDR3 nucleotides: TGCAGTGCTAGACCGGGACTGGCGGAGACCCAGTACTTC.

The chain employs TRBV5-1 and TRBJ2-5; TRBD2 agrees at 10 bases. The CDR3 runs to 15 residues. Trimming at V came to 3 bases and at J to 4 bases, leaving 6 bases not matched to a gene. The V gene's germline CDR1 is SGHRS and CDR2 YFSETQ. The CDR3 spells CASSSTSGALETQYF. The DNA of the CDR3 is TGCGCCAGCAGCTCCACTAGCGGGGCCTTAGAGACCCAGTACTTC.

The V gene is TRBV21-1, the J gene TRBJ1-1; the table's D call, TRBD1, was not checked against the DNA. TRBV21-1 is labeled a pseudogene. The CDR3 loop spans 20 amino acids. The chain's CDR3 is CASSWPDGFRGAPKDTEAFF. As DNA, the CDR3 is TGTGCCAGCAGCTGGCCCGATGGTTTCAGGGGCGCGCCAAAGGACACTGAAGCTTTCTTT.

The chain couples TRBV6-2 or TRBV6-3 to TRBJ2-7; 9 bases map to TRBD1. Germline V lookup: CDR1 MNHEY, CDR2 SVGEGT. This CDR3 contains 15 residues. The V segment lost 5 bases and the J segment 3 bases; nucleotides outside the gene matches: 8. The CDR3: CASSGIRDRDYEQYF. The CDR3 DNA reads TGTGCCAGCAGTGGGATTCGGGACAGGGACTACGAGCAGTACTTC.

The chain combines TRBV27 with TRBJ2-5; perhaps TRBD2 as D (5 bases). The CDR3 has 14 residues. Germline CDR1 is MNHEY and CDR2 is SMNVEV (reference sequence). The V end lost 5 bases, the J end lost 2 bases, and 12 bases lay between the germline ends. The CDR3 DNA reads as TGTGCCAGCAGTGGAGTAGCGACTCAAGAGACCCAGTACTTC. Translated: CASSGVATQETQYF.

This clonotype has just one count. CDR3 amino acids: CSVGVGDQPQHF. The DNA for the CDR3 is TGCAGCGTTGGGGTGGGGGATCAGCCCCAGCATTTT. The rearrangement uses TRBV29-1 and TRBJ1-5, with D perhaps matching TRBD1 (5 bases). V gave up 4 bases and J gave up 5 bases, with 9 bases separating them. The CDR3 is 12 residues long. The germline gives CDR1 SQVTM, CDR2 ANQGSEA. The whole variable domain, remainder taken from reference TRBV29-1 and TRBJ1-5, is SAVISQKPSRDICQRGTSLTIQCQVDSQVTMMFWYRQQPGQSLTLIATANQGSEATYESGFVIDKFPISRPNLTFSTLTVSNMSPEDSSIYLCSVGVGDQPQHFGDGTRLSIL.

CDR3 protein: CASSLKGFGANVLTF. The DNA of the CDR3 is TGTGCCAGCAGTTTAAAGGGTTTTGGGGCCAACGTCCTGACTTTC. The J gene is TRBJ2-6, the V gene TRBV12-3 or TRBV12-4; D unclear. This CDR3 spans 15 amino acids. Trimming stripped 2 bases from V and 3 bases from J, with 8 bases between.

This clonotype was recorded only once. This chain links TRBV6-5 with TRBJ1-1, with 7 bases identical to TRBD1. Trimming removed 5 bases from V and 0 bases from J; junction bases left unmatched: 6. Looked up from germline, CDR1 is MNHEY and CDR2 is SVGAGI. CDR3 length: 15 amino acids. CDR3 region: CASSTTGALNTEAFF. The CDR3 nucleotides read TGTGCCAGCAGTACCACAGGGGCCCTGAACACTGAAGCTTTCTTT.

CDR3 coding DNA: TGTGCCAGCAGTCACACTAGCGGGGATGCAGATACGCAGTATTTT. The encoded protein is CASSHTSGDADTQYF. This sequence joins TRBV3-1 and TRBJ2-3; 10 bases fit TRBD2. The CDR3 has 15 amino acids. The germline CDR1 and CDR2 sequences are LGHDT and YNNKEL (reference sequence). Trimming at V came to 6 bases and at J to 4 bases, leaving 7 bases not matched to a gene.

The rearrangement uses TRBV6-1 and TRBJ2-1; unclear D gene. CDR3 length equals 12 residues. Germline V gene sequence: CDR1 MNHNS, CDR2 SASEGT. Trimming stripped 3 bases from V and 6 bases from J, with 6 bases between. This CDR3 is CASSDRFNEQFF. The CDR3 nucleotides are TGTGCCAGCAGTGATCGGTTCAATGAGCAGTTCTTC.

This chain links TRBV7-9 with TRBJ2-7; no reliable D call. Germline CDR1 reads SEHNR; CDR2 reads FQNEAQ (reference sequence). The CDR3 is 13 amino acids. V lost 1 base to trimming and J lost 6 bases, with 10 bases between them. This chain's CDR3 is CASSLGGYSEQYF. CDR3 DNA: TGTGCCAGCAGCTTAGGGGGTTATTCCGAGCAGTACTTC. The complete variable domain, with remaining parts taken from reference TRBV7-9 and TRBJ2-7, reads DTGVSQNPRHKITKRGQNVTFRCDPISEHNRLYWYRQTLGQGPEFLTYFQNEAQLEKSRLLSDRFSAERPKGSFSTLEIQRTEQGDSAMYLCASSLGGYSEQYFGPGTRLTVT.

This clonotype was detected only a few times. The J gene is TRBJ2-7, the V gene TRBV29-1, with 9 bases that match TRBD1. V lost 5 bases to trimming and J lost 5 bases; unmatched junction nucleotides: 4. Germline V gene lookup returns CDR1 SQVTM and CDR2 ANQGSEA. The CDR3 loop spans 12 amino acids. Here the CDR3 reads CSVRDRVHEQYF. The CDR3 DNA follows: TGCAGCGTTCGGGACAGGGTCCACGAGCAGTACTTC.

This clonotype was recorded a few times. The chain joins TRBV5-4 to TRBJ1-1; D is perhaps TRBD1 (6 bases). This CDR3 spans 14 amino acids. V lost 4 bases, J lost 3 bases, and 13 bases lay in between. Germline V gene sequence: CDR1 SGHNT, CDR2 YYREEE (reference sequence). Here the CDR3 reads CASSPRGGDTEAFF. In nucleotides, the CDR3 is TGTGCCAGCAGCCCCAGGGGCGGAGACACTGAAGCTTTCTTT.

This chain links TRBV2 with TRBJ1-1; D possibly corresponds to TRBD1 (5 bases). Trimming left V 0 bases short and J 12 bases short, with 11 bases between. CDR1 SNHLY and CDR2 FYNNEI come from the germline V gene. The CDR3 consists of 12 residues. The CDR3 loop reads CASSEAGGATFF. The CDR3 region has the DNA TGTGCCAGCAGTGAAGCCGGGGGTGCGACTTTCTTT.

J is TRBJ2-7 and V is TRBV6-5; 7 bases fit TRBD2. Germline CDR1 reads MNHEY; CDR2 reads SVGAGI. The CDR3 spans 15 residues. V shed 6 bases and J 3 bases; nucleotides not matched to a gene: 11. This chain's CDR3 is CASSSMTSRSYEQYF. CDR3 in DNA: TGTGCCAGCAGCTCTATGACTAGCCGAAGCTACGAGCAGTACTTC.

The chain has TRBV15 and TRBJ2-5; D not certain. Deletions cut 0 bases from V and 5 bases from J, with 7 bases between. CDR3 length: 13 amino acids. Per the germline V gene, CDR1 is LNHNV and CDR2 is YYDKDF (reference sequence). CDR3 DNA sequence: TGTGCCACCAGCAGAGACCGTCAGGAGACCCAGTACTTC. This translates into CATSRDRQETQYF.

The chain uses TRBV3-1 and TRBJ2-7; 10 bases agree with TRBD2. Trimming at V came to 2 bases and at J to 4 bases, leaving 5 bases not matched to a gene. CDR1 is LGHDT, CDR2 YNNKEL, per germline (reference sequence). The CDR3 covers 15 residues. The DNA of the CDR3 is TGTGCCAGCAGCCAACGAGAGCGGGAGGGTTACGAGCAGTACTTC. The encoded protein is CASSQREREGYEQYF.

V and J are TRBV7-2 and TRBJ2-3; TRBD2 matches at 14 bases. CDR3 length: 17 residues. The V gene end was trimmed by 5 bases and the J gene end by 3 bases; junction bases not matched to a gene: 7. Germline CDR1 reads SGHTA; CDR2 reads FQGNSA. The CDR3 region has the DNA TGTGCCAGCAGCACGCGACTAGCGGGGGGGAGGACAGATACGCAGTATTTT. Its protein product is CASSTRLAGGRTDTQYF.